Listed below are T cell receptor beta chains from one sample, sequenced in a study of cytomegalovirus exposure and HLA in healthy donors. Clones were sequenced by immunoSEQ multiplex PCR, and TCRdb holds only the in-frame ones, with some missing. The sample has about 35,000 clones, 75% to 85% seen once. Source material: PBMCs. The receptors stem from a male donor in good health and CMV-seronegative. The CDR3 runs from the conserved cysteine through the conserved F or W. Each record gives: CDR3 protein, CDR3 DNA, V gene, D gene, clone size, J gene, CDR3 length. D genes are given only for firm matches. Where a row states a size, it is once, few, many or the class of an expanded clone; other rows omit it.

CDR3 protein: CASSPREGGQPQHF; CDR3 DNA: TGTGCCAGCAGTCCGCGGGAGGGAGGTCAGCCCCAGCATTTT; V gene: TRBV6-1; D gene: .; clone size: .; J gene: TRBJ1-5; CDR3 length: 14
CDR3 protein: CAWQGDRAQPQHF; CDR3 DNA: TGTGCCTGGCAAGGGGACAGGGCTCAGCCCCAGCATTTT; V gene: TRBV30; D gene: TRBD1; clone size: few; J gene: TRBJ1-5; CDR3 length: 13
CDR3 protein: CASSFDGGKVHGTQYF; CDR3 DNA: TGTGCCAGCAGCTTTGACGGGGGGAAGGTTCATGGGACCCAGTACTTC; V gene: TRBV5-6; D gene: TRBD2; clone size: once; J gene: TRBJ2-5; CDR3 length: 16
CDR3 protein: CASPGGVINTEAFF; CDR3 DNA: TGTGCCAGCCCCGGGGGGGTAATAAACACTGAAGCTTTCTTT; V gene: TRBV6-1; D gene: .; clone size: .; J gene: TRBJ1-1; CDR3 length: 14
CDR3 protein: CAWSRQGPSSGANVLTF; CDR3 DNA: TGTGCCTGGAGCCGACAGGGGCCCTCCTCTGGGGCCAACGTCCTGACTTTC; V gene: TRBV30; D gene: TRBD1; clone size: .; J gene: TRBJ2-6; CDR3 length: 17
CDR3 protein: CASSFNGEQPQHF; CDR3 DNA: TGTGCCAGCAGCTTTAACGGAGAGCAGCCCCAGCATTTT; V gene: TRBV11-2; D gene: .; clone size: .; J gene: TRBJ1-5; CDR3 length: 13
CDR3 protein: CASSLGAYSNQPQHF; CDR3 DNA: TGTGCCAGCAGTTTAGGAGCTTATAGCAATCAGCCCCAGCATTTT; V gene: TRBV27; D gene: .; clone size: .; J gene: TRBJ1-5; CDR3 length: 15
CDR3 protein: CASSATGYNQPQHF; CDR3 DNA: TGTGCCAGCAGCGCGACAGGGTACAATCAGCCCCAGCATTTT; V gene: TRBV6-5; D gene: TRBD1; clone size: .; J gene: TRBJ1-5; CDR3 length: 14
CDR3 protein: CASGFGESTDTQYF; CDR3 DNA: TGTGCTAGTGGCTTCGGGGAAAGCACAGATACGCAGTATTTT; V gene: TRBV12-5; D gene: .; clone size: .; J gene: TRBJ2-3; CDR3 length: 14
CDR3 protein: CASSPGQGISWDGYTF; CDR3 DNA: TGTGCCAGCAGCCCCGGACAGGGGATTTCTTGGGATGGCTACACCTTC; V gene: TRBV7-9; D gene: TRBD1; clone size: .; J gene: TRBJ1-2; CDR3 length: 16
CDR3 protein: CASSEGEQADEAFF; CDR3 DNA: TGTGCCAGCAGCGAGGGGGAACAGGCTGATGAAGCTTTCTTT; V gene: TRBV9; D gene: .; clone size: few; J gene: TRBJ1-1; CDR3 length: 14
CDR3 protein: CASSSGQGILMNTEAFF; CDR3 DNA: TGCGCCAGCAGCTCCGGACAGGGGATACTTATGAACACTGAAGCTTTCTTT; V gene: TRBV5-1; D gene: TRBD1; clone size: .; J gene: TRBJ1-1; CDR3 length: 17
CDR3 protein: CASSSSLGALKTQYF; CDR3 DNA: TGTGCCAGCAGCTCGTCACTTGGGGCTTTGAAGACCCAGTACTTC; V gene: TRBV6-5; D gene: .; clone size: .; J gene: TRBJ2-5; CDR3 length: 15
CDR3 protein: CASSLGQANYGYTF; CDR3 DNA: TGCGCCAGCAGCTTGGGACAGGCAAACTATGGCTACACCTTC; V gene: TRBV5-1; D gene: .; clone size: .; J gene: TRBJ1-2; CDR3 length: 14
CDR3 protein: CASSGQALITYEQYF; CDR3 DNA: TGTGCCAGCAGTGGGCAGGCCCTAATTACCTACGAGCAGTACTTC; V gene: TRBV2; D gene: .; clone size: .; J gene: TRBJ2-7; CDR3 length: 15
CDR3 protein: CASSQGHVQETQYF; CDR3 DNA: TGTGCCAGCAGCCAAGGACACGTCCAGGAGACCCAGTACTTC; V gene: TRBV7-9; D gene: .; clone size: .; J gene: TRBJ2-5; CDR3 length: 14
CDR3 protein: CASSLGTGRNTEAFF; CDR3 DNA: TGTGCCAGCAGCCTTGGGACAGGACGGAACACTGAAGCTTTCTTT; V gene: TRBV7-3; D gene: TRBD1; clone size: .; J gene: TRBJ1-1; CDR3 length: 15
CDR3 protein: CASSLSLQGDQPQHF; CDR3 DNA: TGTGCCAGCAGTTTATCCCTACAGGGGGATCAGCCCCAGCATTTT; V gene: TRBV27; D gene: TRBD1; clone size: .; J gene: TRBJ1-5; CDR3 length: 15
CDR3 protein: CASSYGTSVVEQFF; CDR3 DNA: TGTGCCAGCAGTTACGGGACTAGCGTAGTTGAGCAGTTCTTC; V gene: TRBV6-5; D gene: TRBD2; clone size: .; J gene: TRBJ2-1; CDR3 length: 14
CDR3 protein: CASSFLGAVNEKLFF; CDR3 DNA: TGTGCCAGCAGCTTTTTGGGGGCGGTAAATGAAAAACTGTTTTTT; V gene: TRBV7-2; D gene: .; clone size: .; J gene: TRBJ1-4; CDR3 length: 15
CDR3 protein: CASSFAGISGANVLTF; CDR3 DNA: TGCGCCAGCAGCTTCGCAGGGATCTCTGGGGCCAACGTCCTGACTTTC; V gene: TRBV5-1; D gene: .; clone size: once; J gene: TRBJ2-6; CDR3 length: 16
CDR3 protein: CASRRQANNEQFF; CDR3 DNA: TGTGCCAGCAGAAGACAGGCCAACAATGAGCAGTTCTTC; V gene: TRBV2; D gene: .; clone size: .; J gene: TRBJ2-1; CDR3 length: 13
CDR3 protein: CASSSPTGTEAFF; CDR3 DNA: TGTGCCAGCAGTTCCCCGACAGGAACCGAAGCTTTCTTT; V gene: TRBV27; D gene: .; clone size: .; J gene: TRBJ1-1; CDR3 length: 13
CDR3 protein: CASSQEATRSNTGELFF; CDR3 DNA: TGCGCCAGCAGCCAAGAGGCAACTAGGTCGAACACCGGGGAGCTGTTTTTT; V gene: TRBV4-3; D gene: .; clone size: .; J gene: TRBJ2-2; CDR3 length: 17
CDR3 protein: CASSLAGRNTEAFF; CDR3 DNA: TGTGCCAGCAGCTTAGCGGGGAGAAACACTGAAGCTTTCTTT; V gene: TRBV7-2; D gene: .; clone size: .; J gene: TRBJ1-1; CDR3 length: 14
CDR3 protein: CAVITERAYADTQYF; CDR3 DNA: TGTGCCGTAATAACGGAGAGGGCGTATGCAGATACGCAGTATTTT; V gene: TRBV6-1; D gene: .; clone size: few; J gene: TRBJ2-3; CDR3 length: 15
CDR3 protein: CSVEQVPTEAFF; CDR3 DNA: TGCAGCGTAGAACAGGTCCCCACTGAAGCTTTCTTT; V gene: TRBV29-1; D gene: .; clone size: .; J gene: TRBJ1-1; CDR3 length: 12
CDR3 protein: CASSDGGKVNYGYTF; CDR3 DNA: TGTGCCAGCAGTGACGGCGGAAAGGTTAACTATGGCTACACCTTC; V gene: TRBV2; D gene: .; clone size: .; J gene: TRBJ1-2; CDR3 length: 15
CDR3 protein: CASSVEAGVGNTIYF; CDR3 DNA: TGTGCCAGCAGCGTAGAAGCAGGGGTCGGAAACACCATATATTTT; V gene: TRBV9; D gene: .; clone size: .; J gene: TRBJ1-3; CDR3 length: 15
CDR3 protein: CASSPRKGDYEQYF; CDR3 DNA: TGTGCCAGCTCGCCTCGAAAGGGGGACTACGAGCAGTACTTC; V gene: TRBV13; D gene: .; clone size: .; J gene: TRBJ2-7; CDR3 length: 14
CDR3 protein: CAWSSSPQEKLFF; CDR3 DNA: TGTGCCTGGAGCAGTTCCCCCCAAGAAAAACTGTTTTTT; V gene: TRBV30; D gene: .; clone size: .; J gene: TRBJ1-4; CDR3 length: 13
CDR3 protein: CASSIRGLAVPLAKNIQYF; CDR3 DNA: TGTGCCAGCAGCATCCGGGGACTAGCGGTACCACTAGCCAAAAACATTCAGTACTTC; V gene: TRBV7-2; D gene: TRBD2; clone size: .; J gene: TRBJ2-4; CDR3 length: 19
CDR3 protein: CASSEDSLRPQHF; CDR3 DNA: TGTGCCAGCAGTGAAGACAGCCTCCGGCCCCAGCATTTT; V gene: TRBV6-1; D gene: .; clone size: once; J gene: TRBJ1-5; CDR3 length: 13
CDR3 protein: CASERGMNTEAFF; CDR3 DNA: TGTGCTAGCGAGAGGGGGATGAACACTGAAGCTTTCTTT; V gene: TRBV7-7; D gene: .; clone size: .; J gene: TRBJ1-1; CDR3 length: 13
CDR3 protein: CASAPGTSGYNEQFF; CDR3 DNA: TGCGCCAGCGCGCCCGGGACTAGCGGATACAATGAGCAGTTCTTC; V gene: TRBV5-1; D gene: TRBD2; clone size: few; J gene: TRBJ2-1; CDR3 length: 15
CDR3 protein: CASTAGGSTDTQYF; CDR3 DNA: TGTGCCAGCACAGCGGGAGGGAGCACAGATACGCAGTATTTT; V gene: TRBV6-5; D gene: TRBD2; clone size: .; J gene: TRBJ2-3; CDR3 length: 14
CDR3 protein: CVSRGPSGNTIYF; CDR3 DNA: TGTGTCTCGCGGGGGCCCTCTGGAAACACCATATATTTT; V gene: TRBV6-6; D gene: .; clone size: few; J gene: TRBJ1-3; CDR3 length: 13
CDR3 protein: CASSLALFGTDTQYF; CDR3 DNA: TGCGCCAGCAGCTTGGCCTTATTCGGCACAGATACGCAGTATTTT; V gene: TRBV5-1; D gene: .; clone size: .; J gene: TRBJ2-3; CDR3 length: 15
CDR3 protein: CASSFDRGDGYTF; CDR3 DNA: TGTGCCAGCAGCTTTGACAGGGGGGATGGCTACACCTTC; V gene: TRBV13; D gene: TRBD1; clone size: once; J gene: TRBJ1-2; CDR3 length: 13
CDR3 protein: CASSINVDEVPAFF; CDR3 DNA: TGTGCCAGCAGCATTAACGTGGATGAGGTTCCGGCTTTCTTT; V gene: TRBV27; D gene: .; clone size: .; J gene: TRBJ1-1; CDR3 length: 14
CDR3 protein: CASSQGRSATNEKLFF; CDR3 DNA: TGCGCCAGCAGCCAAGGTCGGTCTGCAACTAATGAAAAACTGTTTTTT; V gene: TRBV4-3; D gene: .; clone size: .; J gene: TRBJ1-4; CDR3 length: 16
CDR3 protein: CASSDSTGGDEQFF; CDR3 DNA: TGTGCCAGCAGTGACTCGACAGGGGGGGATGAGCAGTTCTTC; V gene: TRBV6-4; D gene: TRBD1; clone size: few; J gene: TRBJ2-1; CDR3 length: 14
CDR3 protein: CASSLRAPNTEAFF; CDR3 DNA: TGTGCCAGCAGTTTGCGGGCACCGAACACTGAAGCTTTCTTT; V gene: TRBV6-5; D gene: .; clone size: .; J gene: TRBJ1-1; CDR3 length: 14
CDR3 protein: CAIAGREGPETQYF; CDR3 DNA: TGTGCCATAGCAGGGCGGGAGGGCCCCGAGACCCAGTACTTC; V gene: TRBV7-6; D gene: TRBD2; clone size: .; J gene: TRBJ2-5; CDR3 length: 14
CDR3 protein: CASSRGTKTEAFF; CDR3 DNA: TGTGCCAGCAGTCGGGGGACGAAGACTGAAGCTTTCTTT; V gene: TRBV6-1; D gene: .; clone size: .; J gene: TRBJ1-1; CDR3 length: 13
CDR3 protein: CASSPLNNEQFF; CDR3 DNA: TGTGCCAGCAGTCCCTTAAACAATGAGCAGTTCTTC; V gene: TRBV6-1; D gene: .; clone size: .; J gene: TRBJ2-1; CDR3 length: 12
CDR3 protein: CAGKGAMNTEAFF; CDR3 DNA: TGTGCCGGGAAGGGGGCGATGAACACTGAAGCTTTCTTT; V gene: TRBV30; D gene: TRBD1; clone size: few; J gene: TRBJ1-1; CDR3 length: 13
CDR3 protein: CASSQVGTGRQPQHF; CDR3 DNA: TGCGCCAGCAGCCAAGTGGGAACAGGGCGTCAGCCCCAGCATTTT; V gene: TRBV4-1; D gene: .; clone size: .; J gene: TRBJ1-5; CDR3 length: 15